This T cell receptor beta chain was found in a study of CD8+ T cells in alopecia areata. As for the study in general: Treatment of the treated patients consisted of oral tofacitinib, 5 to 10 mg twice daily. Affected scalp percentage set treated patients' severity scores. Study-level findings and limits: Against the mouse data, patients shared TCRs less clearly, possibly for HLA reasons.

With regard to this clone: The antigen is unknown.

CDR3 size: 13 residues. Trimming shortened V by 10 bases and J by 5 bases, and 18 bases separated the two germline ends. CDR1 and CDR2 (germline): ENHRY, SYGVKD. Once RNA had been extracted, it was reverse transcribed into cDNA to act as the sequencing template. This table comes from immunoSEQ multiplex PCR, and its TCRdb copy is limited to in-frame clones, with some not included. The table lists 120,000 or so clones, over 60% of them singletons. Treatment indicated: oral pan-JAK inhibitor, 5-10 mg twice daily. Collected material from alopecia areata patients comprised lesional scalp punch biopsies and peripheral blood.

The chain joins TRBV10-3 to TRBJ2-7; D gene uncertain. The sample in question was CD4+ T cells sorted from blood, obtained at week 4, from a patient treated with tofacitinib. The sequence came from a human donor with alopecia areata. CDR3 sequence (DNA): TGTGCCACCGCACTTAGTCCTCGGGACGAGCAGTACTTC. It translates to CATALSPRDEQYF.